This T cell receptor (beta chain) stems from a study of blood T cell repertoires in COVID-19. In the study overall: The origin of the acute and convalescent COVID-19 samples was the United States, Italy and Spain.

Of note for this clone: The sample holds other DNA sequences that translate to the same CDR3.

Germline V gene lookup returns CDR1 SGDLS and CDR2 YYNGEE. Deletions cut 1 base from V and 1 base from J, with 8 bases between. The CDR3 consists of 14 residues. Produced via immunoSEQ multiplex PCR; TCRdb's table is partial and in-frame only. The profile shows about 150,000 clones, about nine tenths of them singletons. This sequence originates from a man aged 50 to 59 with active COVID-19. Specimen: peripheral blood. This rearrangement joins TRBV9 to TRBJ1-1, with no clear D. CDR3 nucleotides: TGTGCCAGCAGCGTAAGCACCTCGAACACTGAAGCTTTCTTT. It yields the protein CASSVSTSNTEAFF.